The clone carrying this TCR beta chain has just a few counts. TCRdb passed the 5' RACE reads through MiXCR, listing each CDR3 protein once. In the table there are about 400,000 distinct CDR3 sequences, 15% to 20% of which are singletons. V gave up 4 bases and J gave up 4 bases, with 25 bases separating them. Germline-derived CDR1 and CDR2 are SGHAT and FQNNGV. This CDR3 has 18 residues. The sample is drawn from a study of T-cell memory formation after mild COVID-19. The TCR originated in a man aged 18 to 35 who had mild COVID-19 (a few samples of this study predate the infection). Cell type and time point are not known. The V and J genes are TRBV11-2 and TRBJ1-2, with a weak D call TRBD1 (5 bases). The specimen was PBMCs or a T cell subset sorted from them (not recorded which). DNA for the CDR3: TGTGCCAGCAGCTCGCGGCAGGGCAGCGACATTGCCTTCTATGGCTACACCTTC. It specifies CASSSRQGSDIAFYGYTF.